This record looks at one TCR beta chain sequence and its context. Its antigen is currently unknown. TCRdb's copy holds only in-frame clones and misses some; the assay was immunoSEQ multiplex PCR. Here the sample spans more than 140,000 clones, roughly 89% being singletons. The sample belongs to a study of cytomegalovirus exposure and HLA in healthy donors. Study summary: Both the roughly 120 validation repertoires and the approximately 620 first-cohort repertoires used the same platform, as reported by a later analysis.

There are 14 residues in the CDR3. The germline gives CDR1 MGHRA, CDR2 YSYEKL. J was trimmed by 8 bases and V by 2 bases; bases with no gene match: 3. Study-wide results and limits: According to the study, roughly 180 TCR beta chains were cytomegalovirus-associated. In a later analysis, first-cohort TCR clusters were found to tend to co-occur in the 100 to 150 validation repertoires.

This clonotype was obtained from a woman between 18 and 29 years old in good health and CMV-seropositive. The specimen was PBMCs. The chain uses TRBV4-1 and TRBJ2-3; 11 bases line up with TRBD2. The CDR3 region has the DNA TGCGCCAGCAGCCAACTAGCGGGAGGAGGTACGCAGTATTTT. Protein: CASSQLAGGGTQYF.